Following are 8 T cell receptor beta chains from one sample sequenced in a study of cytomegalovirus exposure and HLA in healthy donors. Use of 60 Vbeta and 13 Jbeta primers characterized the PCR. Libraries were prepared by immunoSEQ multiplex PCR; TCRdb keeps only in-frame clonotypes and omits some of them. The sample has about 160,000 clones, approximately 81% seen once. Sequencing input: PBMCs. The origin of the receptors is a man between 18 and 29 years old in good health and CMV-seropositive.

This clone has only one observation. The CDR3 nucleotides are TGTGCCAGTAGTATACAGGGGACCCAAGAGACCCAGTACTTC. It translates to CASSIQGTQETQYF. V is TRBV19 and J is TRBJ2-5; a weak D match, TRBD1 (6 bases). This CDR3 has 14 residues. V was cut by 2 bases and J by 1 base, with 8 bases left in between. Germline assignment: CDR1 LNHDA and CDR2 SQIVND (reference sequence).

V usage is TRBV6-1 and J usage is TRBJ1-6; no definite D call. Trimming left V 7 bases short and J 10 bases short, with 14 bases between. This CDR3 has 13 residues. Looked up from germline, CDR1 is MNHNS and CDR2 is SASEGT. This chain's CDR3 is CASKDGVVSPLHF. The CDR3 DNA is TGTGCCAGCAAGGACGGGGTCGTATCACCCCTCCACTTT.

The rearrangement uses TRBV4-3 and TRBJ2-5, with 8 nucleotides matching TRBD1. The end of the DNA is better explained by TRBJ2-7, so the J call may be wrong. This CDR3 spans 14 amino acids. CDR1 and CDR2 from the germline V gene are LGHNA and YSLEER. This CDR3 is CASSPGTGSYEQYF. The CDR3 coding sequence is TGCGCCAGCAGCCCCGGGACAGGCTCCTACGAGCAGTACTTC.

The V and J genes are TRBV9 and TRBJ1-4; maybe TRBD1 (6 bases). The germline V gene has CDR1 SGDLS and CDR2 YYNGEE. The CDR3 totals 14 residues. The V end was cut by 4 bases, the J end by 0 bases, with 7 bases between. The chain's CDR3 is CASSPGATNEKLFF. The DNA of the CDR3 is TGTGCCAGCAGCCCAGGGGCAACTAATGAAAAACTGTTTTTT.

This chain uses TRBV9 with TRBJ2-1; 11 nucleotides match TRBD2. This CDR3 has 17 amino acids. Germline trimming cut 0 bases from V and 8 bases from J; bases unmatched to any gene: 10. Germline values: CDR1 SGDLS, CDR2 YYNGEE. CDR3 DNA sequence: TGTGCCAGCAGCGTAGAGCCCTTAGCGGGGGGGCCGGATGAGCAGTTCTTC. Translating it yields CASSVEPLAGGPDEQFF.

V gene TRBV11-3 combines with J gene TRBJ2-1, with D tentatively TRBD2 (6 bases). Per germline, CDR1 SGHNT and CDR2 YENEEA. This CDR3 has 14 amino acids. V lost 0 bases, J lost 7 bases, and 10 bases lay in between. The CDR3 DNA sequence: TGTGCCAGCAGCTTAGAGGCAGGGAGGAATGAGCAGTTCTTC. The encoded protein is CASSLEAGRNEQFF.

Notes on this clone: The junction differs from germline at one of its ends, possibly a read error. The sample carries other DNA sequences with the same CDR3. The J gene is TRBJ2-7, the V gene TRBV6-1, with 9 nucleotides matching TRBD1. Germline-derived CDR1 and CDR2 are MNHNS and SASEGT. CDR3 length equals 15 residues. The chain's CDR3 is CASSGIGQGTYEQYF. Here the CDR3 DNA reads TGCGCCAGCAGTGGAATAGGACAGGGGACCTACGAGCAGTACTTC.

The V gene is TRBV5-1, the J gene TRBJ2-3, with TRBD1 identical over 9 bases. The CDR3 spans 14 residues. Trimming removed 3 bases from V and 2 bases from J; junction bases left unmatched: 1. The germline V gene encodes CDR1 SGHRS and CDR2 YFSETQ. DNA of the CDR3: TGCGCCAGCAGCTGGGACAGGGTCACAGATACGCAGTATTTT. Translation: CASSWDRVTDTQYF.